Following are 8 T cell receptor beta chains from one sample sequenced in a study of T cell repertoires in cytomegalovirus infection. TCRdb redid the calling of the reads with MiXCR, one entry per CDR3 protein. The sample comprises a few hundred thousand distinct CDR3 sequences, about 25% of which are singletons, and around 13% rests with the top ten. What was sequenced was PBMCs. The receptors derive from a human donor in good health (CMV status not recorded). Some clones in this sample may be carry-over from other donors' samples.

The V and J genes are TRBV20-1 and TRBJ1-4; no clear D gene. The V gene's germline CDR1 is DFQATT and CDR2 SNEGSKA (reference sequence). V lost 4 bases, J lost 0 bases, and 12 bases lay in between. The CDR3 spans 15 residues. The CDR3 bases are TGCAGTGCTACACCTTATGGATCAACTAATGAAAAACTGTTTTTT. This gives the protein CSATPYGSTNEKLFF.

This clonotype was recorded at least ten times. The gene calls are TRBV7-2 and TRBJ2-7; either TRBD1 or TRBD2 may supply D (6 bases each). V gave up 3 bases and J gave up 2 bases, with 8 bases separating them. This CDR3 is 13 amino acids long. Germline V lookup: CDR1 SGHTA, CDR2 FQGNSA. CDR3 sequence (DNA): TGTGCCAGCAGCTTTGGGGGGCCCTACGAGCAGTACGTC. It is translated as CASSFGGPYEQYV.

The chain couples TRBV9 to TRBJ2-1, with 10 bases lining up with TRBD2. J lost 10 bases, V lost 3 bases, and 4 bases had no gene match. In germline, CDR1 is SGDLS, CDR2 YYNGEE. The CDR3 loop spans 13 amino acids. The CDR3 sequence is CASSDKGLAEQFF. As DNA, the CDR3 is TGTGCCAGCAGCGATAAGGGACTAGCGGAGCAGTTCTTC.

This chain connects TRBV5-5 to TRBJ2-7, with D maybe TRBD1 (5 bases). CDR1 is SGHKS, CDR2 YYEKEE, per germline (reference sequence). Between the trimmed V and J ends, which lost 4 bases and 0 bases, there was a span of 14 bases. The CDR3 covers 15 residues. CDR3 in DNA: TGTGCCAGCAGCAGGGGCCCCGTCGGCTCCTACGAGCAGTACTTC. Translated: CASSRGPVGSYEQYF.

The chain combines TRBV29-1 with TRBJ2-1; TRBD2 matches 14 bases. This CDR3 is built from 19 residues. Germline V gene lookup returns CDR1 SQVTM and CDR2 ANQGSEA. V lost 6 bases, J lost 10 bases, and 23 bases stayed unmatched. CDR3 sequence reads: CSVVRIAGPGTSGRREQFF. The CDR3 DNA sequence: TGCAGCGTCGTTCGCATAGCGGGCCCCGGGACTAGCGGGAGAAGGGAGCAGTTCTTC.

The chain employs TRBV18 and TRBJ1-1; the D gene is possibly TRBD1 (5 bases). CDR3 length: 15 residues. The germline CDR1 and CDR2 sequences are KGHSH and LQKENI. V was clipped by 9 bases and J by 7 bases, with 24 bases between them. CDR3 in DNA: TGTGCCAGTACTTCACAGGCCCCTAATCGAGGTGAAGCTTTCTTT. Amino acids: CASTSQAPNRGEAFF.

The chain uses TRBV6-2 or TRBV6-3 and TRBJ1-1; D is unresolved. This CDR3 has 14 residues. Germline V gives CDR1 MNHEY, CDR2 SVGEGT. V was shortened by 6 bases and J by 1 base, with 12 bases between the two germline ends. The CDR3 DNA follows: TGTGCCAGCAGCTCTACCTCAAGGAACACTGAAGCTTTCTTT. Translating it yields CASSSTSRNTEAFF.

The gene calls are TRBV15 and TRBJ1-2; TRBD1 matches at 7 bases. Unmatched junction bases numbered 4, after V lost 0 bases and J lost 3 bases. CDR1 and CDR2 from the germline V gene are LNHNV and YYDKDF (reference sequence). The CDR3 is made up of 15 amino acids. The CDR3 DNA sequence: TGTGCCACCAGCAGAGATCGTCAGGGGGACTATGGCTACACCTTC. It is translated as CATSRDRQGDYGYTF.